Below are 23 T cell receptor beta chains sequenced from a single sample in a study of response to subunit inactivated influenza vaccine. TCRdb itself ran the RT-PCR reads through MiXCR, one entry per CDR3 protein. Counted here are about 800,000 distinct CDR3 sequences, around 20% occurring once; the ten biggest clones make up roughly a tenth. The sequenced sample was PBMCs from blood, obtained 5 days after vaccination. These receptors were taken from a man in his forties or fifties who received an inactivated influenza vaccine.

The DNA for the CDR3 is TGCGCCAGCAGCCAAGATCTTACAGGGTTAGTCGACGAGCAGTACTTC. Its protein product is CASSQDLTGLVDEQYF. The V gene is TRBV4-3, the J gene TRBJ2-7; maybe TRBD1 (6 bases). The CDR3 consists of 16 residues. Germline V gene sequence: CDR1 LGHNA, CDR2 YSLEER. Deletions cut 0 bases from V and 5 bases from J, with 17 bases between.

There are a few counts of this clonotype. This chain connects TRBV12-3 or TRBV12-4 to TRBJ2-1, with 7 bases aligning to TRBD2. Losses at the gene ends were 7 bases for V and 0 bases for J; bases not matched to a gene: 6. The CDR3 spans 15 residues. Here the CDR3 DNA reads TGTGCCAGCAAAACCGGGACTACCTCCTACAATGAGCAGTTCTTC. It is translated as CASKTGTTSYNEQFF.

The chain joins TRBV6-2 or TRBV6-3 to TRBJ2-5; 13 nucleotides line up with TRBD2. V shed 7 bases and J 4 bases; nucleotides not matched to a gene: 9. The germline CDR1 and CDR2 sequences are MNHEY and SVGEGT. The CDR3 contains 16 residues. The CDR3 DNA sequence: TGTGCCAGCACCCGAGGACTAGCGGGAGATCGAGAGACCCAGTACTTC. Its translation: CASTRGLAGDRETQYF.

The chain uses TRBV27 and TRBJ2-7, with 8 bases matching TRBD1. V was clipped by 5 bases and J by 3 bases; unmatched bases: 6. Looked up from germline, CDR1 is MNHEY and CDR2 is SMNVEV (reference sequence). This CDR3 is built from 14 residues. The CDR3, as DNA: TGTGCCAGCAGTCCAAGGACAGGGCGCTACGAGCAGTACTTC. Its protein is CASSPRTGRYEQYF.

In this sample, this clonotype turned up a few times. The chain couples TRBV29-1 to TRBJ2-1; TRBD2 agrees at 12 bases. The CDR3 is 14 amino acids. Germline V gene data show CDR1 as SQVTM and CDR2 as ANQGSEA. V gave up 4 bases and J gave up 6 bases; unmatched junction bases: 4. The CDR3, as DNA: TGCAGCGTTGCTGGACTAGCGGGGTTCAATGAGCAGTTCTTC. Protein: CSVAGLAGFNEQFF.

This clonotype was counted a few times. J is TRBJ2-7 and V is TRBV20-1; 7 bases map to TRBD1. CDR3 length: 18 amino acids. Trimming took 0 bases from V and 4 from J; bases not matched to a gene: 18. Germline V lookup: CDR1 DFQATT, CDR2 SNEGSKA (reference sequence). In DNA, the CDR3 is TGCAGTGCTAGAGATTTAACCCCGGGCAGGGGGATTTCTTACGAGCAGTACTTC. Residues: CSARDLTPGRGISYEQYF.

This clonotype was detected a few times. The rearrangement uses TRBV25-1 and TRBJ2-5, with 8 bases fitting TRBD1. The CDR3 extends over 16 amino acids. Germline V CDR1 and CDR2: MGHDK, SYGVNS. The V segment lost 4 bases and the J segment 5 bases; nucleotides outside the gene matches: 12. The CDR3 protein is CASSGSPGQVFETQYF. The CDR3 coding sequence is TGTGCCAGCAGTGGATCACCGGGACAGGTTTTTGAGACCCAGTACTTC.

This clonotype was seen a handful of times. The V call is TRBV7-2, the J call TRBJ2-3; D possibly corresponds to TRBD1 (5 bases). Per the germline V gene, CDR1 is SGHTA and CDR2 is FQGNSA. The CDR3 is made up of 15 amino acids. Between the trimmed V and J ends, which lost 5 bases and 0 bases, there was a span of 12 bases. The CDR3 loop is CASSPRQPSTDTQYF. The DNA for the CDR3 is TGTGCCAGCAGCCCAAGACAGCCTAGCACAGATACGCAGTATTTT.

Judged by abundance, this clonotype is medium-sized. The chain employs TRBV12-3 or TRBV12-4 and TRBJ2-1; D call uncertain. CDR3 length: 9 amino acids. V was clipped by 10 bases and J by 10 bases, with 8 bases between them. CDR3: CATGLEQFF. The CDR3 nucleotides are TGTGCCACGGGCCTAGAGCAGTTCTTC.

Concerning this clonotype: The junction differs from germline at one of its ends, possibly a read error. The rearrangement links TRBV5-1 to TRBJ2-7; no firm D call. Germline CDR1 is SGHRS and CDR2 is YFSETQ. There are 16 residues in the CDR3. CDR3 protein: CASSFGSPLSSHEQYF. The CDR3 DNA sequence: TGCGCCAGCAGCTTCGGCAGTCCACTATCCTCCCACGAGCAGTACTTC.

This clonotype was recorded a few times. The V gene is TRBV7-9, the J gene TRBJ2-2; 9 bases are shared with TRBD1. The CDR3 runs to 16 residues. Germline assignment: CDR1 SEHNR and CDR2 FQNEAQ (reference sequence). Trimming cost V 5 bases and J 3 bases; bases outside gene matches: 7. As DNA, the CDR3 is TGTGCCAGCAGCGGACAGGGGTCAACCCACACCGGGGAGCTGTTTTTT. Amino acids: CASSGQGSTHTGELFF.

The chain carries TRBV20-1 and TRBJ2-5; D not certain. Trimming stripped 5 bases from V and 0 bases from J, with 7 bases between. CDR1 is DFQATT and CDR2 is SNEGSKA in the germline V gene (reference sequence). This CDR3 spans 12 amino acids. Written as DNA, the CDR3 is TGCAGTGCTTTGCGGAACCAAGAGACCCAGTACTTC. Translation: CSALRNQETQYF.

The chain is built from TRBV5-6 and TRBJ2-7; 10 bases are shared with TRBD1. The CDR3 loop spans 15 amino acids. V lost 4 bases and J lost 6; bases outside the gene matches: 10. The germline gives CDR1 SGHDT, CDR2 YYEEEE. CDR3 nucleotide sequence: TGTGCCAGCAGCCCTTGGGGGACAGGGGCCGGCGAGCAGTACTTC. It yields the protein CASSPWGTGAGEQYF. Full variable domain (rest looked up from reference TRBV5-6 and TRBJ2-7): DAGVTQSPTHLIKTRGQQVTLRCSPKSGHDTVSWYQQALGQGPQFIFQYYEEEERQRGNFPDRFSGHQFPNYSSELNVNALLLGDSALYLCASSPWGTGAGEQYFGPGTRLTVT.

A single count supports this clonotype. The genes are TRBV2 and TRBJ2-3; TRBD2 matches 13 bases. CDR1 is SNHLY and CDR2 is FYNNEI in the germline V gene. Trimming took 5 bases from V and 3 from J; bases not matched to a gene: 8. The CDR3 extends over 17 amino acids. The CDR3 bases are TGTGCCAGCAGTTCACCCCGGACTAGCGGGAGTACAGATACGCAGTATTTT. Protein sequence: CASSSPRTSGSTDTQYF.

The chain is built from TRBV2 and TRBJ2-3, with TRBD1 as a possible D gene (6 bases). V lost 10 bases, J lost 1 base, and 9 bases lay in between. There are 12 residues in the CDR3. CDR1 and CDR2 (germline): SNHLY, FYNNEI. CDR3 sequence: CAIRTGTDTQYF. The CDR3 bases are TGTGCCATCCGGACAGGCACAGATACGCAGTATTTT. The full variable domain, with the rest looked up from reference TRBV2 and TRBJ2-3, is EPEVTQTPSHQVTQMGQEVILRCVPISNHLYFYWYRQILGQKVEFLVSFYNNEISEKSEIFDDQFSVERPDGSNFTLKIRSTKLEDSAMYFCAIRTGTDTQYFGPGTRLTVL.

This clonotype was counted once. Given a much more abundant clone one base away, this may be a read error. The chain recombines TRBV4-2 with TRBJ2-7; D assignment may be TRBD1 or TRBD2 (6 bases each). CDR3 size: 15 residues. Germline V gene sequence: CDR1 LGHNA, CDR2 YNFKEQ. CDR3 bases: TGTGCCAGCAGCCCCGGGGGCGGGTCTACCTACGAGCAGTGCTTC. Encoded protein: CASSPGGGSTYEQCF.

CDR3 sequence: CASSPVLAGELFF. The CDR3, as DNA: TGCGCCAGCAGCCCGGTACTTGCCGGGGAGCTGTTTTTT. V and J are TRBV5-1 and TRBJ2-2; D is undetermined. The V end lost 4 bases, the J end lost 6 bases, and 10 bases lay between the germline ends. Germline lookup yields CDR1 SGHRS and CDR2 YFSETQ. This CDR3 has 13 amino acids.

This clonotype showed up just once. This sequence joins TRBV5-5 and TRBJ2-7; 10 bases fit TRBD2. Germline CDR1 is SGHKS and CDR2 is YYEKEE (reference sequence). The ends lost 0 bases at V and 3 bases at J; junction bases unmatched: 6. The CDR3 length is 16 residues. The chain's CDR3 is CASSLGSSGSYYEQYF. The CDR3 bases are TGTGCCAGCAGCTTGGGTTCTAGCGGGAGTTACTACGAGCAGTACTTC.

The J gene is TRBJ1-3, the V gene TRBV5-1; 7 bases are shared with TRBD1. Per the germline V gene, CDR1 is SGHRS and CDR2 is YFSETQ. V gave up 3 bases and J gave up 0 bases; unmatched junction bases: 0. The CDR3 has 14 residues. CDR3 nucleotide sequence: TGCGCCAGCAGCTGGGACAGCTCTGGAAACACCATATATTTT. It encodes CASSWDSSGNTIYF.

The chain joins TRBV6-1 to TRBJ2-1; 8 bases match TRBD2. Trimming removed 8 bases from V and 7 bases from J; junction bases left unmatched: 7. This CDR3 contains 13 residues. Germline V lookup: CDR1 MNHNS, CDR2 SASEGT. The CDR3 reads CASAGTSGNEQFF. CDR3 sequence (DNA): TGTGCCAGCGCTGGGACTAGTGGAAATGAGCAGTTCTTC.

The table lists this clonotype with many counts. CDR3 nucleotide sequence: TGTGCCAGCAGCCCAAATATGAACACTGAAGCTTTCTTT. Its protein is CASSPNMNTEAFF. The chain links TRBV18 to TRBJ1-1, with D hard to call. Deletions cut 8 bases from V and 0 bases from J, with 10 bases between. CDR1 is KGHSH and CDR2 is LQKENI in the germline V gene. This CDR3 comprises 13 residues.

This clonotype came up a few times. This chain connects TRBV20-1 to TRBJ2-7, with TRBD2 matching over 13 bases. The CDR3 is made up of 17 amino acids. The junction had 16 bases not matched to a gene; V was cut back by 6 bases and J by 5 bases. Germline assignment: CDR1 DFQATT and CDR2 SNEGSKA (reference sequence). Here the CDR3 reads CSAFPGTSGIGFDEQYF. DNA of the CDR3: TGCAGTGCATTCCCTGGGACTAGCGGGATTGGTTTCGACGAGCAGTACTTC.

V gene TRBV12-5 combines with J gene TRBJ1-6; a weak D match, TRBD1 (5 bases). The length of the CDR3 is 19 residues. Germline assignment: CDR1 LGHNT and CDR2 FRNRAP. With 1 base removed from V and 0 bases from J, the gap between germline ends came to 16 bases. The CDR3 loop reads CASGLEAGTASSYNSPLHF. CDR3 nucleotide sequence: TGTGCTAGTGGTTTGGAGGCCGGGACCGCTAGCTCCTATAATTCACCCCTCCACTTT.